The next 3 T cell receptor beta chains were all read from a single sample in a study of T cell clonality in common variable immunodeficiency. This table comes from immunoSEQ multiplex PCR, and its TCRdb copy is limited to in-frame clones, with some not included. The repertoire yields 35,000 to 45,000 clones, none seen only once; the top ten contain approximately 2.9%. Sequenced material: peripheral blood mononuclear cells. All receptors derive from a person aged 18-70 years in good health.

In this sample, this clone turned up many times. The observed sequence ends 3 residues before the CDR3 terminus, with the missing tail filled in from the germline J gene. The V and J genes are TRBV5-5 and TRBJ2-5; a possible D gene is TRBD1 (5 bases). Germline loops: CDR1 SGHKS, CDR2 YYEKEE (reference sequence). V dropped 5 bases and J dropped 5 bases, with 19 bases sitting between them. The CDR3 is made up of 15 amino acids. CDR3 bases read: TGTGCCAGCAGGCGGACCCTCCAGCCAGGGGAGACC. Translated, it gives CASRRTLQPGET. Given in full, the CDR3 is CASRRTLQPGETQYF.

This clone was detected many times. With the read ending 3 residues before the CDR3 end, the germline J gene is used to fill in that end. This sequence joins TRBV7-1 and TRBJ2-2; 10 bases match TRBD2. TRBV7-1 is sorted into the ORF group, with uncertain function. After removal of 3 bases from V and 5 bases from J, the junction contained 24 bases not matched to a gene. This CDR3 region has 22 residues. Here the CDR3 reads CASSSIRLLGLAGAPGTGELFF. Incomplete CDR3 DNA: TGTGCCAGCAGCTCCATCCGGCTCTTGGGGCTAGCGGGAGCCCCGGGGACCGGGGAG.

A note on this clone: The CDR3 end lies 3 residues beyond the end of the read and is filled in from the germline J gene. The J gene is TRBJ2-2, the V gene TRBV19; tentatively, D is TRBD2 (7 bases). Germline CDR1 is LNHDA and CDR2 is SQIVND (reference sequence). The CDR3 has 17 residues. CDR3: CASSIAGPWGGANVLFF. CDR3 DNA (partial): TGTGCCAGTAGTATCGCAGGGCCCTGGGGGGGGGCCAACGTG.